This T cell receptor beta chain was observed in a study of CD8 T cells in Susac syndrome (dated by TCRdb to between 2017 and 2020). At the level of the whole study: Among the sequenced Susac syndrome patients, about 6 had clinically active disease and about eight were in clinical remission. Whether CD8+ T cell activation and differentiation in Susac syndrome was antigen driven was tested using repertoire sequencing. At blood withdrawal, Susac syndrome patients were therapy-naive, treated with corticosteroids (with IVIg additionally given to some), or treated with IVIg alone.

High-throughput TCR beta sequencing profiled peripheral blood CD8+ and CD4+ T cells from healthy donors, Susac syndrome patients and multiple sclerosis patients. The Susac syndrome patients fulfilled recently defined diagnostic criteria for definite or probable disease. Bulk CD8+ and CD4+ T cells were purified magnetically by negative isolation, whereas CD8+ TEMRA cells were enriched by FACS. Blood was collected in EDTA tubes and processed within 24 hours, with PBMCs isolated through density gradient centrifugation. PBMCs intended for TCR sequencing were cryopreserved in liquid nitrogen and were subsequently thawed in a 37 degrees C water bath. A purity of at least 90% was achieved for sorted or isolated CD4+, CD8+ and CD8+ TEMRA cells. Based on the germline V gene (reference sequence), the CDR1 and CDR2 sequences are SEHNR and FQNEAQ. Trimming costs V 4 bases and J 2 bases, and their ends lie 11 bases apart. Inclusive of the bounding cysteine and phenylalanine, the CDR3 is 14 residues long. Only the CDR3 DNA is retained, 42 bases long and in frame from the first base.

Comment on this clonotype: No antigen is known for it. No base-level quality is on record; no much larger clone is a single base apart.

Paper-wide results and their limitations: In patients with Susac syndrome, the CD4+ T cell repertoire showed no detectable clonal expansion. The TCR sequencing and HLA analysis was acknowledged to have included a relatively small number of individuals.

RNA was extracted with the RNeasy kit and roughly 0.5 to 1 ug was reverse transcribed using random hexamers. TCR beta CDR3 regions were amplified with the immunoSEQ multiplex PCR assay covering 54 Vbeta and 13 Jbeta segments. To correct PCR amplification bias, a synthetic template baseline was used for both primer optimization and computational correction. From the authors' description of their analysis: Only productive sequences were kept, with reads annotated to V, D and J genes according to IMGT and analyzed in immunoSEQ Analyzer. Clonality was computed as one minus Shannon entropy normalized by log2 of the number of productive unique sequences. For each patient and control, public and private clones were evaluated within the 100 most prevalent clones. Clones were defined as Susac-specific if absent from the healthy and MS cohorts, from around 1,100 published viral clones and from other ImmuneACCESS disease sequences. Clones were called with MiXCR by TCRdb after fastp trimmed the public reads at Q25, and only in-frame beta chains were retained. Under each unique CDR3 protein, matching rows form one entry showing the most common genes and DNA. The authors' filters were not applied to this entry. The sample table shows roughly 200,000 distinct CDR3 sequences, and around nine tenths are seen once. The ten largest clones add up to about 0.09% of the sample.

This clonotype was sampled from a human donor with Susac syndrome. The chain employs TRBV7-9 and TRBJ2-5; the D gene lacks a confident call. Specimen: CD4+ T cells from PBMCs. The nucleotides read TGTGCCAGCAGCTGGTCCTTTTTACAAGAGACCCAGTACTTC. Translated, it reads CASSWSFLQETQYF.